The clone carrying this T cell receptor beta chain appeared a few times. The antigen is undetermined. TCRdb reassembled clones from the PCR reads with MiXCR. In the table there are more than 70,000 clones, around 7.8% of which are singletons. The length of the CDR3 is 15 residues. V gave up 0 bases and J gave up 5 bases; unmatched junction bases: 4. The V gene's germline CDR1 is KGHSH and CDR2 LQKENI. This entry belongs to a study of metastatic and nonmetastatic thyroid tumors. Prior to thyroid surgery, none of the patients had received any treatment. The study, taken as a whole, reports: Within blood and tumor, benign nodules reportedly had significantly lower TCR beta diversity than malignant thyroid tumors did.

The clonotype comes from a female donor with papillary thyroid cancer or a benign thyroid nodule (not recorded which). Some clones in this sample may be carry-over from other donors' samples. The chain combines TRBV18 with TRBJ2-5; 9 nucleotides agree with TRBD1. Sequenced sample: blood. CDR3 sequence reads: CASSPPEGQGETQYF. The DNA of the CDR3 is TGTGCCAGCTCACCACCCGAAGGACAGGGGGAGACCCAGTACTTC.